The clone carrying this T cell receptor beta chain has a handful of counts. The antigen is unknown. These data originate in a study of T cells after yellow fever vaccination. Study observations and caveats: Clonotype sharing between CD4 and CD8 compartments was small.

Between the trimmed V and J ends, which lost 6 bases and 5 bases, there was a span of 10 bases. The CDR3 has 12 residues. Germline CDR1 reads MNHEY; CDR2 reads SVGAGI. Using its own MiXCR run on the 5' RACE reads, TCRdb lists one record per CDR3 protein. This table has about 580,000 distinct CDR3 sequences, 17% appearing once. This specimen consisted of PBMCs, obtained roughly 5 days after the first yellow fever vaccination. The TCR comes from a man younger than 35 who received the YFV17D yellow fever vaccine. The rearrangement uses TRBV6-5 and TRBJ2-5, with D unresolved. CDR3 nucleotides: TGTGCCAGCAGATCGGCCGGGGAGACCCAGTACTTC. Its translation: CASRSAGETQYF.